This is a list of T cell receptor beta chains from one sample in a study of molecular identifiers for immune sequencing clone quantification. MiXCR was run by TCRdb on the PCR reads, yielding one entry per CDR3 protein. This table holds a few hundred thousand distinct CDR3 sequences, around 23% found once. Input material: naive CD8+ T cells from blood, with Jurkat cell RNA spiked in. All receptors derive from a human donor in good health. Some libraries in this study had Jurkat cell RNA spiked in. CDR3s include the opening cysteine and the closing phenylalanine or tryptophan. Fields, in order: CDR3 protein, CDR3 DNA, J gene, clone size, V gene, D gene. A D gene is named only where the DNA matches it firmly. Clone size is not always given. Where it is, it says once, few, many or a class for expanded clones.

CDR3aa: CASSHSDRGDEQFF
CDR3nt: TGCGCCAGCAGCCATTCAGACAGGGGGGATGAGCAGTTCTTC
j_gene: TRBJ2-1
abundance: .
v_gene: TRBV4-3
d_gene: TRBD1

CDR3aa: CASSRTGVGTEAFF
CDR3nt: TGTGCCAGCAGCCGGACAGGGGTAGGCACTGAAGCTTTCTTT
j_gene: TRBJ1-1
abundance: .
v_gene: TRBV12-3/TRBV12-4
d_gene: TRBD1

CDR3aa: CASSFPRRSWGGDDQETQYF
CDR3nt: TGTGCCAGCAGCTTTCCTCGCAGGTCTTGGGGGGGGGACGACCAAGAGACCCAGTACTTC
j_gene: TRBJ2-5
abundance: .
v_gene: TRBV7-8
d_gene: TRBD2

CDR3aa: CASSLSNEGYGYTF
CDR3nt: TGTGCCAGCAGTTTATCCAACGAAGGCTATGGCTACACCTTC
j_gene: TRBJ1-2
abundance: many
v_gene: TRBV28
d_gene: .

CDR3aa: CASSLGVKDPSYEQYF
CDR3nt: TGTGCCAGCAGCTTGGGGGTCAAGGATCCCTCCTACGAGCAGTACTTC
j_gene: TRBJ2-7
abundance: few
v_gene: TRBV5-4
d_gene: .

CDR3aa: CASSLNLLADTQYF
CDR3nt: TGTGCCAGCAGTTTGAACCTACTAGCAGATACGCAGTATTTT
j_gene: TRBJ2-3
abundance: many
v_gene: TRBV6-2/TRBV6-3
d_gene: .

CDR3aa: CASSAGSNQPLHF
CDR3nt: TGTGCCAGCAGCGCAGGGTCGAATCAGCCCCTGCATTTT
j_gene: TRBJ1-5
abundance: .
v_gene: TRBV7-9
d_gene: .

CDR3aa: CASSDREVATNEKLFF
CDR3nt: TGTGCCAGCAGCGACAGAGAAGTTGCAACTAATGAAAAACTGTTTTTT
j_gene: TRBJ1-4
abundance: .
v_gene: TRBV5-6
d_gene: .

CDR3aa: CASSQDLVSLSNQPQHF
CDR3nt: TGCGCCAGCAGCCAAGATCTTGTGTCACTCAGCAATCAGCCCCAGCATTTT
j_gene: TRBJ1-5
abundance: .
v_gene: TRBV4-1
d_gene: .

CDR3aa: CASSLNRGQTEAFF
CDR3nt: TGTGCCAGCAGCCTTAACAGGGGGCAGACTGAAGCTTTCTTT
j_gene: TRBJ1-1
abundance: few
v_gene: TRBV5-6
d_gene: TRBD1

CDR3aa: CATSVSASSYEQYF
CDR3nt: TGTGCCACCAGCGTATCAGCCAGCTCCTACGAGCAGTACTTC
j_gene: TRBJ2-7
abundance: few
v_gene: TRBV15
d_gene: .

CDR3aa: CASSRLSNTGELFF
CDR3nt: TGTGCCAGCAGCAGACTATCGAACACCGGGGAGCTGTTTTTT
j_gene: TRBJ2-2
abundance: many
v_gene: TRBV7-9
d_gene: .

CDR3aa: CASSFGPGRYYAQYF
CDR3nt: .
j_gene: TRBJ2-7
abundance: .
v_gene: TRBV19
d_gene: .

CDR3aa: CASSWELNEKLFF
CDR3nt: TGTGCCAGCAGCTGGGAGCTTAATGAAAAACTGTTTTTT
j_gene: TRBJ1-4
abundance: .
v_gene: TRBV12-3/TRBV12-4
d_gene: .

CDR3aa: CASSGGLEAFF
CDR3nt: TGTGCCAGCAGCGGCGGCCTTGAAGCTTTCTTT
j_gene: TRBJ1-1
abundance: few
v_gene: TRBV5-3
d_gene: .

CDR3aa: CASNPLSSVSYEQYF
CDR3nt: TGTGCCAGCAACCCTCTTTCTAGCGTGTCGTACGAGCAGTACTTC
j_gene: TRBJ2-7
abundance: .
v_gene: TRBV7-9
d_gene: .

CDR3aa: CASSPIYNEAFF
CDR3nt: TGTGCCAGCAGCCCGATATACAACGAAGCTTTCTTT
j_gene: TRBJ1-1
abundance: many
v_gene: TRBV14
d_gene: .